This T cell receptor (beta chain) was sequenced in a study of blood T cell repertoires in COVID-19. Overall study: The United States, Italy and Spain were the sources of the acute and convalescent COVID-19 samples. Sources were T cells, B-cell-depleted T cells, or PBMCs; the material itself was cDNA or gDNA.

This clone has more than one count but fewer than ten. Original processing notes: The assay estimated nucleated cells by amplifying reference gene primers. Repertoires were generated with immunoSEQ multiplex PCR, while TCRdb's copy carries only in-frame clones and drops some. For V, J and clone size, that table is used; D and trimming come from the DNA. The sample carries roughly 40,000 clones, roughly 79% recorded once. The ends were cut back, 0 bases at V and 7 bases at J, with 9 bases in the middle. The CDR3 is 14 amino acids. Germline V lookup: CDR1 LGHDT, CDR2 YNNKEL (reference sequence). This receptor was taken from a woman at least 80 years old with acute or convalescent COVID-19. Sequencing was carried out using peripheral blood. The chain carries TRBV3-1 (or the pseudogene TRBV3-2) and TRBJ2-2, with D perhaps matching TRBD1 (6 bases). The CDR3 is CASSQDLRGGELFF. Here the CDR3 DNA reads TGTGCCAGCAGCCAAGATCTCAGGGGCGGGGAGCTGTTTTTT.